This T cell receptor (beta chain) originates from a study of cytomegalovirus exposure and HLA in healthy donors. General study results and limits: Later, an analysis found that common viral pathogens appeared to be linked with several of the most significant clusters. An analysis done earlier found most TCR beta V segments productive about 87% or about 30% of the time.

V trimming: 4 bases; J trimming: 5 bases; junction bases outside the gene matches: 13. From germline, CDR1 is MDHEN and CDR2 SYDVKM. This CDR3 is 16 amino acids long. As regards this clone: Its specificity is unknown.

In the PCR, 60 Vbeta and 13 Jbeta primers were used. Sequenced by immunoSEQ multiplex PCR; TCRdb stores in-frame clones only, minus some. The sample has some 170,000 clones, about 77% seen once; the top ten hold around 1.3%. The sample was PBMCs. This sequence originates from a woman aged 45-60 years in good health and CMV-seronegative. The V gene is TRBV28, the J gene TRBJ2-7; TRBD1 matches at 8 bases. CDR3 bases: TGTGCCAGCAGTTCCCGACAGGGGCGGGATGTGGACGAGCAGTACTTC. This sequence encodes CASSSRQGRDVDEQYF.